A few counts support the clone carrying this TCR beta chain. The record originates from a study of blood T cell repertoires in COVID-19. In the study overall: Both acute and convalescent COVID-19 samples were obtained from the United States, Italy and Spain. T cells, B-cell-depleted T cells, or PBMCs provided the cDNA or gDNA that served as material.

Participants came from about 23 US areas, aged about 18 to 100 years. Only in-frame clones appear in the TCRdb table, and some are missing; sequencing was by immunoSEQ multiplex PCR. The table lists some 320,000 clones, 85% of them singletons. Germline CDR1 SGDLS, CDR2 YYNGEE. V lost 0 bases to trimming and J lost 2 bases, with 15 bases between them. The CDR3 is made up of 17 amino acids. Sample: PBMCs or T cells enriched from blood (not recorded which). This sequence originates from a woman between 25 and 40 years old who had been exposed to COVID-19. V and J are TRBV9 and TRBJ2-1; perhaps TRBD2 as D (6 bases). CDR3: CASSVESRDSPYNEQFF. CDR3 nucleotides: TGTGCCAGCAGCGTAGAGTCTCGGGACTCCCCCTACAATGAGCAGTTCTTC.